The 21 T cell receptor beta chains below all came from one sample that was sequenced in a study of blood T cell repertoires in COVID-19. Assay used: immunoSEQ multiplex PCR; TCRdb lists only in-frame clones, some missing. The sample includes 150,000 to 200,000 clones, approximately 87% seen only once; the top ten take approximately 11%. Sequencing input: peripheral blood. These receptors were collected from a woman aged 60 to 75 with COVID-19, enrolled during active disease.

Here the CDR3 DNA reads TGTGCCAGCAGCTTCGTGGGCAGCATAAAGAACACTGAAGCTTTCTTT. This encodes CASSFVGSIKNTEAFF. The V call is TRBV7-2, the J call TRBJ1-1; the D is unclear. The CDR3 has 16 residues. V lost 3 bases, J lost 1 base, and 15 bases lay in between. CDR1 is SGHTA, CDR2 FQGNSA, per germline.

The V call is TRBV6-6, the J call TRBJ1-1; D is ambiguous. Germline lookup yields CDR1 MNHNY and CDR2 SVGAGI (reference sequence). V shed 6 bases and J shed 1 base, with 15 bases lying between them. The CDR3 runs to 15 residues. The CDR3 region has the DNA TGTGCCAGCAGAGAGGGCAAAATCGAGAACACTGAAGCTTTCTTT. It yields the protein CASREGKIENTEAFF.

The V gene is TRBV6-5, the J gene TRBJ2-4; D is undetermined. Between the trimmed V and J ends, which lost 5 bases and 0 bases, there was a span of 8 bases. The CDR3 spans 14 residues. Germline loops: CDR1 MNHEY, CDR2 SVGAGI. CDR3 in amino acids: CASSPFRAKNIQYF. The CDR3 coding sequence is TGTGCCAGCAGTCCTTTCAGAGCCAAAAACATTCAGTACTTC.

This clone appeared a few times. This chain connects TRBV6-2 or TRBV6-3 to TRBJ2-1; 7 bases agree with TRBD2. The CDR3 totals 15 residues. Germline CDR1 and CDR2: MNHEY and SVGEGT. V was clipped by 6 bases and J by 4 bases; unmatched bases: 9. The CDR3 sequence: CASSPRGLPYNEQFF. The CDR3 DNA is TGTGCCAGCAGCCCCCGGGGACTACCTTACAATGAGCAGTTCTTC.

In its sample, this clone was seen a few times. The chain uses TRBV2 and TRBJ1-2; perhaps TRBD1 as D (5 bases). The CDR3 covers 14 residues. The ends were cut back, 1 base at V and 8 bases at J, with 14 bases in the middle. The germline V gene has CDR1 SNHLY and CDR2 FYNNEI. The CDR3 reads CASSEEAGRGGYTF. The CDR3 region has the DNA TGTGCCAGCAGTGAAGAGGCCGGCCGGGGGGGCTACACCTTC.

This sequence joins TRBV12-3 or TRBV12-4 and TRBJ2-4; D gene unclear. This CDR3 comprises 11 residues. Trimming took off 3 bases at V and 8 bases at J, with 5 bases between the two ends. The CDR3: CASSFRDIQYF. The CDR3, as DNA: TGTGCCAGCAGTTTTCGTGACATTCAGTACTTC.

This chain links TRBV25-1 with TRBJ2-2; D is possibly TRBD2 (6 bases). Germline assignment: CDR1 MGHDK and CDR2 SYGVNS. The ends were cut back, 5 bases at V and 7 bases at J, with 11 bases in the middle. The CDR3 sequence is 13 residues long. The CDR3 nucleotides are TGTGCCAGCAGTTACGGGAGCGTCGGGGAGCTGTTTTTT. Its translation: CASSYGSVGELFF.

The chain carries TRBV7-2 and TRBJ2-7; 9 bases fit TRBD2. The CDR3 contains 15 residues. CDR1 is SGHTA and CDR2 is FQGNSA in the germline V gene. V gave up 2 bases and J gave up 8 bases; unmatched junction bases: 10. CDR3 loop: CASSLIETSGSKQYF. The CDR3 region has the DNA TGTGCCAGCAGCTTAATTGAGACTAGCGGCTCTAAGCAGTACTTC.

The V gene is TRBV5-1, the J gene TRBJ1-5, with D maybe TRBD1 (5 bases). Germline assignment: CDR1 SGHRS and CDR2 YFSETQ. Trimming stripped 7 bases from V and 0 bases from J, with 11 bases between. The CDR3 extends over 14 amino acids. CDR3 sequence reads: CASEGRGSNQPQHF. The CDR3 nucleotides are TGCGCCAGCGAGGGGCGGGGTAGCAATCAGCCCCAGCATTTT.

Note on this clone: One junction end disagrees with the germline gene, perhaps due to a read error. The chain joins TRBV7-7 to TRBJ2-3; TRBD2 is a possible D gene (5 bases). Germline lookup yields CDR1 SSHAT and CDR2 FNYEAQ (reference sequence). CDR3 length: 13 amino acids. This CDR3 reads CASSYGEGDTQYF. The CDR3, as DNA: TGTGCTAGCAGCTATGGAGAGGGAGATACGCAGTATTTT.

The V gene is TRBV7-8, the J gene TRBJ2-7, with 7 bases fitting TRBD1. V shed 3 bases and J 3 bases; nucleotides not matched to a gene: 2. Germline CDR1 and CDR2: SGHVS and FQNEAQ. The CDR3 consists of 13 residues. The DNA for the CDR3 is TGTGCCAGCAGCTTCCGGGACAGCTACGAGCAGTACTTC. This encodes CASSFRDSYEQYF.

This sequence joins TRBV7-2 and TRBJ1-1; no firm D call. The CDR3 consists of 15 residues. Trimming cost V 2 bases and J 10 bases, with 20 bases left between them. Germline V gene sequence: CDR1 SGHTA, CDR2 FQGNSA. The CDR3 here is CASSLYSSATTTAFF. CDR3 sequence (DNA): TGTGCCAGCAGCTTATATTCCTCAGCTACCACTACAGCTTTCTTT.

The V and J genes are TRBV13 and TRBJ1-1; D gene unclear. The CDR3 sequence is 12 residues long. Germline V gives CDR1 PRHDT, CDR2 FYEKMQ (reference sequence). The V gene lost 1 base and the J gene lost 7 bases, with 7 bases spanning the gap. The CDR3 nucleotides are TGTGCCAGCAGCTTAGTGTCGGTTGAAGCTTTCTTT. Translation gives CASSLVSVEAFF.

The rearrangement joins TRBV11-3 to TRBJ2-3; maybe TRBD2 (6 bases). CDR3 length: 14 amino acids. Trimming took off 1 base at V and 5 bases at J, with 10 bases between the two ends. CDR1 is SGHNT and CDR2 is YENEEA in the germline V gene. The CDR3 loop is CASSLAGGGDTQYF. Written as DNA, the CDR3 is TGTGCCAGCAGCTTAGCTGGGGGAGGAGATACGCAGTATTTT.

This clone was found once. This sequence joins TRBV9 and TRBJ1-2; D unclear. The V gene lost 4 bases and the J gene lost 4 bases, with 17 bases spanning the gap. The germline CDR1 and CDR2 sequences are SGDLS and YYNGEE. This CDR3 has 15 residues. For the CDR3, the DNA is TGTGCCAGCAGCCCCATCGGAGCCGACCCCTATGGCTACACCTTC. It translates to CASSPIGADPYGYTF.

The chain has TRBV7-2 and TRBJ2-1, with 13 bases aligning to TRBD2. This CDR3 has 16 amino acids. In germline, CDR1 is SGHTA, CDR2 FQGNSA. The trim removed 5 bases at V and 12 bases at J, leaving 13 bases unmatched. The CDR3 protein is CASSGRLAGGRVVQFF. The CDR3 nucleotides read TGTGCCAGCAGCGGCCGACTAGCGGGAGGCCGGGTAGTGCAGTTCTTC.

The V gene is TRBV28, the J gene TRBJ2-1, with TRBD2 matching over 14 bases. The V gene end was trimmed by 6 bases and the J gene end by 7 bases; junction bases not matched to a gene: 8. Germline CDR1 reads MDHEN; CDR2 reads SYDVKM. This CDR3 is built from 16 residues. The CDR3 loop is CASRKWTSGRKNEQFF. CDR3 in DNA: TGTGCCAGCAGGAAATGGACTAGCGGGAGGAAGAATGAGCAGTTCTTC.

The CDR3 loop is CASTPWQGETQYF. The CDR3 nucleotides read TGTGCCAGCACCCCGTGGCAGGGGGAGACCCAGTACTTC. The chain combines TRBV6-2 or TRBV6-3 with TRBJ2-5; possibly TRBD1 for D (6 bases). V lost 7 bases to trimming and J lost 5 bases, with 14 bases between them. The CDR3 consists of 13 residues. Germline V gives CDR1 MNHEY, CDR2 SVGEGT.

V and J are TRBV19 and TRBJ2-7; 11 bases are shared with TRBD2. Germline V gene lookup returns CDR1 LNHDA and CDR2 SQIVND (reference sequence). The CDR3 extends over 14 amino acids. V was pared by 5 bases and J by 7 bases, with 7 bases of the junction left unmatched. CDR3 amino acids: CASSEPSGRREQYF. As DNA, the CDR3 is TGTGCCAGTAGTGAGCCTAGCGGGAGGCGAGAGCAGTACTTC.

V is TRBV10-3 and J is TRBJ2-1, with TRBD1 as a possible D gene (6 bases). CDR1 is ENHRY and CDR2 is SYGVKD in the germline V gene. CDR3 size: 13 residues. V lost 5 bases and J 8 bases, leaving 13 bases between the germline ends. The CDR3 DNA sequence: TGTGCCATCAGTCGGACAGCTTGGCATGAGCAGTTCTTC. It is translated as CAISRTAWHEQFF.

This sequence joins TRBV19 and TRBJ1-1; D perhaps matches TRBD1 (6 bases). Germline V lookup: CDR1 LNHDA, CDR2 SQIVND (reference sequence). This CDR3 contains 13 residues. The ends were cut back, 3 bases at V and 4 bases at J, with 9 bases in the middle. CDR3 DNA: TGTGCCAGTAGTATCACAGGGCGCACTGAAGCTTTCTTT. Translation gives CASSITGRTEAFF. Complete variable domain (other parts from reference TRBV19 and TRBJ1-1): DGGITQSPKYLFRKEGQNVTLSCEQNLNHDAMYWYRQDPGQGLRLIYYSQIVNDFQKGDIAEGYSVSREKKESFPLTVTSAQKNPTAFYLCASSITGRTEAFFGQGTRLTVV.